This TCR beta chain was obtained from a study of cytomegalovirus exposure and HLA in healthy donors. Study-wide background: Earlier, about 180 million T cells were analyzed, and approximately 110 million unique TCR beta sequences were found among them.

Notes on this clone: Its specificity is unknown.

CDR1 is MNHNS, CDR2 SASEGT, per germline. V dropped 6 bases and J dropped 6 bases, with 8 bases sitting between them. CDR3 length: 11 amino acids. Study-level results: It was reportedly the case that the classifier diagnosed cytomegalovirus status with high specificity and sensitivity. Earlier analysis looked at TCR beta V segments, and most were productive about 90% or about 30% of the time.

In the PCR, 60 Vbeta and 13 Jbeta primers were used. Generated by immunoSEQ multiplex PCR, the TCRdb table keeps only in-frame clones and is missing some. Among about 150,000 clones listed, about 79% were seen once. The specimen was PBMCs. The J gene is TRBJ1-2, the V gene TRBV6-1, with a tentative D call TRBD1 (5 bases). The clonotype comes from a woman aged 25 to 39 in good health and CMV-seronegative. The CDR3 sequence is CASRVGDGYTF. In nucleotides, the CDR3 is TGTGCCAGCAGGGTAGGGGATGGCTACACCTTC.